These 29 T cell receptor beta chains were sequenced from one sample in a study of OX40 agonist ivuxolimab in advanced cancers. Produced via immunoSEQ multiplex PCR; TCRdb's table is partial and in-frame only. Of around 80,000 clones in the sample, roughly nine tenths were seen once. Sequences were derived from CD4+ or CD8+ T cells sorted from blood, sampled in a trial of the OX40 agonist ivuxolimab. The receptors stem from an adult with an advanced solid tumor such as melanoma, head and neck, liver or kidney cancer.

The chain has TRBV27 and TRBJ1-1; the D is unclear. There are 13 residues in the CDR3. CDR1 is MNHEY, CDR2 SMNVEV, per germline (reference sequence). Trimming removed 6 bases from V and 2 bases from J, with 10 bases in between. Here the CDR3 DNA reads TGTGCCAGCAGGCTTTTGGGAAACACTGAAGCTTTCTTT. This encodes CASRLLGNTEAFF.

Only one count was recorded for this clone. V and J are TRBV4-1 and TRBJ2-5; D is perhaps TRBD2 (5 bases). CDR1 is MGHRA, CDR2 YSYEKL, per germline. This CDR3 has 14 residues. The germline V and J ends were trimmed by 4 bases and 2 bases, with 11 bases remaining between them. In DNA, the CDR3 is TGCGCCAGCAGCCGGACTGAGAATCAAGAGACCCAGTACTTC. As protein: CASSRTENQETQYF.

This chain links TRBV7-6 with TRBJ2-7; D is perhaps TRBD1 (6 bases). The CDR3 is 14 residues long. V lost 5 bases, J lost 2 bases, and 13 bases lay in between. Germline CDR1 SGHVS, CDR2 FNYEAQ. The CDR3 reads CASSARQETYEQYF. CDR3 bases: TGTGCCAGCAGCGCCCGACAGGAAACCTACGAGCAGTACTTC.

The chain recombines TRBV6-5 with TRBJ2-1; a weak D match, TRBD2 (6 bases). This CDR3 spans 14 amino acids. Looked up from germline, CDR1 is MNHEY and CDR2 is SVGAGI. The V end was cut by 5 bases, the J end by 5 bases, with 13 bases between. CDR3 DNA: TGTGCCAGCAGTGACGGGACTCCAGACAATGAGCAGTTCTTC. This codes for CASSDGTPDNEQFF.

The chain combines TRBV9 with TRBJ2-5, with a possible D match to TRBD2 (6 bases). The V gene's germline CDR1 is SGDLS and CDR2 YYNGEE. The CDR3 totals 14 residues. V shed 0 bases and J shed 5 bases, with 11 bases lying between them. CDR3 coding DNA: TGTGCCAGCAGCGTAGGAGGAGGGAGGGAGACCCAGTACTTC. As protein: CASSVGGGRETQYF. The full variable domain, with the rest looked up from reference TRBV9 and TRBJ2-5, is DSGVTQTPKHLITATGQRVTLRCSPRSGDLSVYWYQQSLDQGLQFLIQYYNGEERAKGNILERFSAQQFPDLHSELNLSSLELGDSALYFCASSVGGGRETQYFGPGTRLLVL.

This chain uses TRBV28 with TRBJ2-7; D not resolved. Germline V CDR1 and CDR2: MDHEN, SYDVKM. V was cut by 5 bases and J by 4 bases, with 12 bases left in between. This CDR3 region has 13 residues. CDR3 residues: CASSPIAPYEQYF. The CDR3 region has the DNA TGTGCCAGCAGTCCTATAGCTCCATACGAGCAGTACTTC.

This sequence joins TRBV27 and TRBJ1-1, with D maybe TRBD1 (5 bases). The germline V gene has CDR1 MNHEY and CDR2 SMNVEV (reference sequence). The CDR3 runs to 12 residues. CDR3: CSRKGKNTEAFF. As DNA, the CDR3 is TGTTCGAGGAAGGGGAAGAACACTGAAGCTTTCTTT.

The V gene is TRBV30, the J gene TRBJ2-3, with 8 bases identical to TRBD2. The CDR3 runs 14 residues. Per the germline V gene, CDR1 is GTSNPN and CDR2 is SVGIG (reference sequence). The trim removed 5 bases at V and 2 bases at J, leaving 6 bases unmatched. The chain's CDR3 is CAWSLAGYTDTQYF. Here the CDR3 DNA reads TGTGCCTGGTCCTTAGCGGGATACACAGATACGCAGTATTTT. Together with reference TRBV30 and TRBJ2-3, the CDR3 gives the full variable domain: SQTIHQWPATLVQPVGSPLSLECTVEGTSNPNLYWYRQAAGRGLQLLFYSVGIGQISSEVPQNLSASRPQDRQFILSSKKLLLSDSGFYLCAWSLAGYTDTQYFGPGTRLTVL.

The chain combines TRBV15 with TRBJ2-7; D unresolved. This CDR3 comprises 13 residues. V lost 10 bases and J 3 bases, leaving 16 bases between the germline ends. Germline CDR1 and CDR2: LNHNV and YYDKDF (reference sequence). The CDR3 is CASRSGDLYEQYF. The CDR3 DNA reads TGTGCCAGCAGATCGGGCGACCTCTACGAGCAGTACTTC.

V usage is TRBV12-5 and J usage is TRBJ2-2, with TRBD1 matching over 7 bases. Germline assignment: CDR1 LGHNT and CDR2 FRNRAP. V dropped 6 bases and J dropped 5; count of bases not matched to a gene: 6. This CDR3 comprises 14 residues. CDR3 amino acids: CASGLQGRTGELFF. CDR3 sequence (DNA): TGTGCTAGTGGATTACAGGGGCGAACCGGGGAGCTGTTTTTT.

The chain employs TRBV9 and TRBJ2-3, with D uncertain. Germline CDR1 SGDLS, CDR2 YYNGEE. V was shortened by 4 bases and J by 3 bases, with 15 bases between the two germline ends. This CDR3 has 15 amino acids. As DNA, the CDR3 is TGTGCCAGCAGCCCCAGCCACCCGGTAACAGATACGCAGTATTTT. Protein product: CASSPSHPVTDTQYF.

The chain has TRBV5-4 and TRBJ2-2; D is possibly TRBD1 (5 bases). The CDR3 is made up of 16 amino acids. Trimming cost V 0 bases and J 1 base, with 10 bases left between them. Germline V lookup: CDR1 SGHNT, CDR2 YYREEE (reference sequence). In DNA form, the CDR3 reads TGTGCCAGCAGCTTGGCCCGCAGGGTGAACACCGGGGAGCTGTTTTTT. The encoded protein is CASSLARRVNTGELFF.

The V call is TRBV18, the J call TRBJ2-3; perhaps TRBD2 as D (5 bases). The CDR3 loop spans 15 amino acids. The germline V gene has CDR1 KGHSH and CDR2 LQKENI. Trimming removed 2 bases from V and 1 base from J, with 10 bases in between. This chain's CDR3 is CASSPDDGGTDTQYF. The DNA of the CDR3 is TGTGCCAGCTCACCAGATGACGGGGGCACAGATACGCAGTATTTT.

This clone was detected a few times. The gene calls are TRBV5-6 and TRBJ2-5; tentative D call: TRBD1 (5 bases). Germline V gene lookup returns CDR1 SGHDT and CDR2 YYEEEE. Trimming pared 0 bases from V and 7 bases from J, leaving 22 bases between. The CDR3 consists of 17 residues. Here the CDR3 DNA reads TGTGCCAGCAGCTTGGGGGGCCCTGACAGAGCCCCCGGGACCCAGTACTTC. Encoded protein: CASSLGGPDRAPGTQYF.

CDR3 sequence reads: CASSLGRRGQGYTF. The CDR3 region has the DNA TGTGCCAGCAGCTTGGGGAGGCGGGGGCAGGGCTACACCTTC. The V and J genes are TRBV5-8 and TRBJ1-2; a weak D match, TRBD1 (6 bases). Germline assignment: CDR1 SGHTS and CDR2 YDEGEE. The V end was cut by 0 bases, the J end by 8 bases, with 14 bases between. The CDR3 is made up of 14 amino acids.

The J gene is TRBJ1-4, the V gene TRBV6-5; D is perhaps TRBD1 (5 bases). The V end lost 2 bases, the J end lost 8 bases, and 15 bases lay between the germline ends. This CDR3 comprises 15 residues. Looked up from germline, CDR1 is MNHEY and CDR2 is SVGAGI. CDR3 in amino acids: CASSYDGRAQEKLFF. Written as DNA, the CDR3 is TGTGCCAGCAGTTACGACGGCAGGGCACAAGAAAAACTGTTTTTT.

The V gene is TRBV11-2, the J gene TRBJ2-1, with a weak D call TRBD2 (5 bases). Germline CDR1 reads SGHAT; CDR2 reads FQNNGV. Trimming took 2 bases from V and 2 from J, leaving 10 bases between them. The CDR3 is 15 amino acids. CDR3 DNA: TGTGCCAGCAGCTTATATGTCGGGGCCTACAATGAGCAGTTCTTC. Translation: CASSLYVGAYNEQFF.

The table lists this clone with a few counts. V usage is TRBV11-2 and J usage is TRBJ1-1; 8 nucleotides line up with TRBD1. This CDR3 region has 12 residues. The germline CDR1 and CDR2 sequences are SGHAT and FQNNGV. V lost 1 base, J lost 12 bases, and 4 bases stayed unmatched. CDR3 residues: CASSLGTGGSFF. CDR3 coding DNA: TGTGCCAGCAGCTTAGGAACAGGGGGATCTTTCTTT.

The count of this clone is one. The J gene is TRBJ1-2, the V gene TRBV21-1. TRBV21-1 is deemed a pseudogene. CDR3 length equals 18 residues. The chain's CDR3 is CASSKESSWGFGDYGYTF. The CDR3 nucleotides are TGTGCCAGCAGCAAAGAGTCCAGTTGGGGGTTTGGGGACTATGGCTACACCTTC.

The chain couples TRBV21-1 to TRBJ2-5; TRBD2 is the table's D call, not checked against the DNA. TRBV21-1 is shown as a pseudogene. The CDR3 is 14 amino acids. CDR3 in amino acids: CASSKLGSRETQYF. The DNA for the CDR3 is TGTGCCAGCAGCAAATTAGGGAGTCGGGAGACCCAGTACTTC.

This rearrangement joins TRBV9 to TRBJ2-1; 7 bases are a match to TRBD1. The V segment lost 4 bases and the J segment 9 bases; nucleotides outside the gene matches: 7. Germline V lookup: CDR1 SGDLS, CDR2 YYNGEE. The CDR3 sequence is 13 residues long. CDR3 residues: CASSPTGVGEQFF. As DNA, the CDR3 is TGTGCCAGCAGCCCCACAGGGGTAGGTGAGCAGTTCTTC. The whole variable domain, filled in from reference TRBV9 and TRBJ2-1, reads DSGVTQTPKHLITATGQRVTLRCSPRSGDLSVYWYQQSLDQGLQFLIQYYNGEERAKGNILERFSAQQFPDLHSELNLSSLELGDSALYFCASSPTGVGEQFFGPGTRLTVL.

This chain connects TRBV29-1 to TRBJ2-7, with TRBD1 as a possible D gene (6 bases). This CDR3 comprises 12 residues. Germline lookup yields CDR1 SQVTM and CDR2 ANQGSEA. V dropped 7 bases and J dropped 1 base, with 11 bases sitting between them. CDR3 amino acids: CSAKTGSYEQYF. CDR3 sequence (DNA): TGCAGCGCGAAGACAGGATCCTACGAGCAGTACTTC.

This clone has just one count. The rearrangement joins TRBV2 to TRBJ2-7; 7 bases map to TRBD1. The CDR3 totals 14 residues. Germline CDR1 reads SNHLY; CDR2 reads FYNNEI. Unmatched junction bases numbered 10, after V lost 4 bases and J lost 7 bases. This CDR3 is CASSGRQGPREQYF. DNA of the CDR3: TGTGCCAGCAGTGGGAGACAGGGCCCTAGAGAGCAGTACTTC. Complete variable domain (other parts from reference TRBV2 and TRBJ2-7): EPEVTQTPSHQVTQMGQEVILRCVPISNHLYFYWYRQILGQKVEFLVSFYNNEISEKSEIFDDQFSVERPDGSNFTLKIRSTKLEDSAMYFCASSGRQGPREQYFGPGTRLTVT.

This clone was counted a single time. The rearrangement joins TRBV19 to TRBJ1-1, with D unresolved. The V gene's germline CDR1 is LNHDA and CDR2 SQIVND (reference sequence). V was cut by 2 bases and J by 5 bases, with 18 bases left in between. The CDR3 sequence is 16 residues long. The CDR3, as DNA: TGTGCCAGTAGTATATCGAAGTCAGGCCCTAGGACTGAAGCTTTCTTT. Translating it yields CASSISKSGPRTEAFF.

This clone was detected a few times. This sequence joins TRBV7-9 and TRBJ2-5; TRBD2 matches at 8 bases. The germline gives CDR1 SEHNR, CDR2 FQNEAQ (reference sequence). After removal of 2 bases from V and 5 bases from J, the junction contained 10 bases not matched to a gene. The CDR3 covers 16 residues. For the CDR3, the DNA is TGTGCCAGCAGCTTAAGTGTCGGGGGGGCGATGGAGACCCAGTACTTC. It specifies CASSLSVGGAMETQYF.

This chain connects TRBV12-5 to TRBJ2-3, with unresolved D. The V gene's germline CDR1 is LGHNT and CDR2 FRNRAP. The CDR3 has 15 residues. Trimming removed 1 base at V and 2 bases at J, with 10 bases between. In DNA, the CDR3 is TGTGCTAGTGGTTTGGGGGTCCAGGTCACAGATACGCAGTATTTT. It is translated as CASGLGVQVTDTQYF.

For the CDR3, the DNA is TGCAGCGCTCAGGGCTTTGGTGAAAAACTGTTTTTT. It is translated as CSAQGFGEKLFF. The chain couples TRBV29-1 to TRBJ1-4; the D gene is possibly TRBD1 (5 bases). V was shortened by 7 bases and J by 7 bases, with 13 bases between the two germline ends. Germline V gives CDR1 SQVTM, CDR2 ANQGSEA. The CDR3 runs 12 residues.

The chain is built from TRBV27 and TRBJ1-2; 8 bases map to TRBD1. Losses at the gene ends were 0 bases for V and 8 bases for J; bases not matched to a gene: 2. The germline V gene has CDR1 MNHEY and CDR2 SMNVEV (reference sequence). The CDR3 spans 13 residues. The CDR3 nucleotides read TGTGCCAGCAGTTTATCGGCAGGGGGCGGCTACACCTTC. Translation: CASSLSAGGGYTF.

The rearrangement uses TRBV30 and TRBJ1-2; D is uncertain. The V end lost 0 bases, the J end lost 8 bases, and 7 bases lay between the germline ends. The CDR3 is made up of 11 amino acids. The germline gives CDR1 GTSNPN, CDR2 SVGIG (reference sequence). The CDR3, as DNA: TGTGCCTGGAGTGTACCCCGAGGCTACACCTTC. As protein: CAWSVPRGYTF.